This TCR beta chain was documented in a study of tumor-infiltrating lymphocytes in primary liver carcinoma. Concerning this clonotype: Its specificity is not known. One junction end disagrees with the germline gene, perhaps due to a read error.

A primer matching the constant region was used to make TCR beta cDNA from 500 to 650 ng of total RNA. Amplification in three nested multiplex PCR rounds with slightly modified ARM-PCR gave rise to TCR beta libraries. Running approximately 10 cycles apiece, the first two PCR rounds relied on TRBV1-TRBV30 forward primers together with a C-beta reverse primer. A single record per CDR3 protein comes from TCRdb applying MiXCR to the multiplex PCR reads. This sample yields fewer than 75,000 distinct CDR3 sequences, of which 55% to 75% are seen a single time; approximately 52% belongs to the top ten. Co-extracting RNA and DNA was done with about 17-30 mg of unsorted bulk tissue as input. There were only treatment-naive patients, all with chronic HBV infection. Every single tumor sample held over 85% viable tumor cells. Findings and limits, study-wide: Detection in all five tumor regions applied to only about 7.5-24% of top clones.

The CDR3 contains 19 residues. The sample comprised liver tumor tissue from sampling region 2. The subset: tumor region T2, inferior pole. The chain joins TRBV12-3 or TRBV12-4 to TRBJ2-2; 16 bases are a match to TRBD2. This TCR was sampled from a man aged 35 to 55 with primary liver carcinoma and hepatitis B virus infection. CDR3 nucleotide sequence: TGTGCCAGCAGTTCCGGGACTAGCGGGAGGGCCACGGGCACCGGGGAACTGTTTTTT. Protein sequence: CASSSGTSGRATGTGELFF.